The sequence of this TCR beta chain was determined in a study of CD8 T cells in Susac syndrome. The V and J ends lost 2 bases and 0 bases respectively, with 11 bases between them. The CDR3 is 15 amino acids. Germline V CDR1 and CDR2: DFQATT, SNEGSKA (reference sequence). Roughly 0.45 to 1 ug RNA was reverse transcribed with random hexamers. TCRdb reprocessed the immunoSEQ multiplex PCR reads with MiXCR, giving one entry per CDR3 protein. The sample gives approximately 150,000 distinct CDR3 sequences, roughly 95% of which show up once; about 0.08% is in the top ten. This sequence originates from a human donor with Susac syndrome. Source material: CD4+ T cells from PBMCs. This chain links TRBV20-1 with TRBJ2-1; the D is unclear. CDR3 amino acids: CSARPVASSYNEQFF. The CDR3 bases are TGCAGTGCTAGACCGGTCGCCAGCTCCTACAATGAGCAGTTCTTC.